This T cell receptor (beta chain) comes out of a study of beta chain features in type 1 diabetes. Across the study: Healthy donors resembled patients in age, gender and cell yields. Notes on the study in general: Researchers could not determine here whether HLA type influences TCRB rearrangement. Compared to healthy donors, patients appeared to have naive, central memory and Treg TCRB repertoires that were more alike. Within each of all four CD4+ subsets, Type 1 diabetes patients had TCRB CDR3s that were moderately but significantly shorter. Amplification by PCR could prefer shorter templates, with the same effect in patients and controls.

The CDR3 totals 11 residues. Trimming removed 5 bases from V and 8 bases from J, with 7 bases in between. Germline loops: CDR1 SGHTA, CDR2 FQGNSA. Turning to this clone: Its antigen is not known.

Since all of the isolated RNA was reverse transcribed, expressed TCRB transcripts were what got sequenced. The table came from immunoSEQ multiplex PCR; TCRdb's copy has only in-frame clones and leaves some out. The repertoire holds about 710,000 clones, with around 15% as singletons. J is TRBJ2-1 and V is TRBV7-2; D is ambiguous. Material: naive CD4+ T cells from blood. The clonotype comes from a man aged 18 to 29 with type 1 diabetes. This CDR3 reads CASSPLDEQFF. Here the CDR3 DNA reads TGTGCCAGCAGCCCGTTGGATGAGCAGTTCTTC.